One and the same sample provided the 14 T cell receptor beta chains below, sequenced in a study of blood T cell repertoires in COVID-19. Assay used: immunoSEQ multiplex PCR; TCRdb lists only in-frame clones, some missing. The sample contains tens of thousands of clones, nearly 90% of which appear only once. The source material was peripheral blood. The receptors shown here come from a man in his fifties or sixties with acute or convalescent COVID-19.

As concerns this clone: This specimen includes other DNA sequences encoding the same CDR3. The CDR3 here is CASSGYYNEQFF. The CDR3 coding sequence is TGTGCCAGCAGTGGCTATTACAATGAGCAGTTCTTC. The V call is TRBV25-1, the J call TRBJ2-1; D is unresolved. The CDR3 is 12 amino acids. Germline V lookup: CDR1 MGHDK, CDR2 SYGVNS. The V end lost 4 bases, the J end lost 4 bases, and 5 bases lay between the germline ends.

This clone was detected only once. The chain employs TRBV5-1 and TRBJ2-7; 9 nucleotides align to TRBD1. Germline V lookup: CDR1 SGHRS, CDR2 YFSETQ. Unmatched junction bases numbered 18, after V lost 1 base and J lost 4 bases. The CDR3 is 19 residues long. The CDR3 coding sequence is TGCGCCAGCAGCTTGTCTTTGGGACAGGGTGTAGGAAGTATTTACGAGCAGTACTTC. It encodes CASSLSLGQGVGSIYEQYF.

The V call is TRBV27, the J call TRBJ2-1, with 8 bases aligning to TRBD2. CDR3 length: 15 amino acids. From germline, CDR1 is MNHEY and CDR2 SMNVEV (reference sequence). With V trimmed by 2 bases and J by 6 bases, 6 bases remained unmatched. DNA of the CDR3: TGTGCCAGCAGTTTAACAGCGGGAGTACCCAATGAGCAGTTCTTC. This codes for CASSLTAGVPNEQFF.

V and J are TRBV12-3 or TRBV12-4 and TRBJ2-7, with D possibly matching TRBD1 (6 bases). The V end was cut by 5 bases, the J end by 6 bases, with 11 bases between. The CDR3 has 12 residues. The CDR3 reads CASSIQGIEQYF. For the CDR3, the DNA is TGTGCCAGCAGTATACAGGGTATCGAGCAGTACTTC.

This chain links TRBV18 with TRBJ1-2; 8 bases map to TRBD1. This CDR3 has 15 residues. Trimming at V came to 4 bases and at J to 4 bases, leaving 8 bases not matched to a gene. CDR1 and CDR2 from the germline V gene are KGHSH and LQKENI. CDR3 nucleotides: TGTGCCAGCTCACATTCGGACAGGGCAGGCTATGGCTACACCTTC. Translated: CASSHSDRAGYGYTF.

The chain is built from TRBV15 and TRBJ2-1, with D unclear. This CDR3 contains 13 residues. The germline V and J ends were trimmed by 4 bases and 9 bases, with 13 bases remaining between them. Germline lookup yields CDR1 LNHNV and CDR2 YYDKDF (reference sequence). Here the CDR3 DNA reads TGTGCCACCAGCACGAAGTCCGATAGTGAGCAGTTCTTC. Residues: CATSTKSDSEQFF.

V and J are TRBV5-1 and TRBJ1-3; 7 bases map to TRBD1. Looked up from germline, CDR1 is SGHRS and CDR2 is YFSETQ. Germline trimming cut 4 bases from V and 0 bases from J; bases unmatched to any gene: 4. This CDR3 has 15 residues. CDR3 sequence reads: CASSRDSGSGNTIYF. In nucleotides, the CDR3 is TGCGCCAGCAGCAGGGACAGTGGCTCTGGAAACACCATATATTTT.

V usage is TRBV7-2 and J usage is TRBJ2-2; 9 positions match TRBD2. CDR3 length equals 15 residues. Germline V gives CDR1 SGHTA, CDR2 FQGNSA. V was pared by 10 bases and J by 4 bases, with 10 bases of the junction left unmatched. For the CDR3, the DNA is TGTGCCACCCAGCTGTTTAGCGGGAGCACCGGGGAGCTGTTTTTT. It specifies CATQLFSGSTGELFF.

The genes are TRBV24-1 and TRBJ2-5; 7 nucleotides line up with TRBD1. V shed 4 bases and J 1 base; nucleotides not matched to a gene: 5. Germline CDR1 and CDR2: KGHDR and SFDVKD. The CDR3 is 15 residues long. CDR3 sequence reads: CATSDRTGAQETQYF. The DNA for the CDR3 is TGTGCCACCAGTGACCGTACAGGGGCCCAAGAGACCCAGTACTTC.

The rearrangement links TRBV27 to TRBJ2-1; a possible D gene is TRBD2 (6 bases). Germline loops: CDR1 MNHEY, CDR2 SMNVEV (reference sequence). There are 17 residues in the CDR3. V lost 2 bases and J 0 bases, leaving 14 bases between the germline ends. The CDR3 spells CASSLPSAASSYNEQFF. CDR3 coding DNA: TGTGCCAGCAGTTTACCTAGCGCCGCGAGCTCCTACAATGAGCAGTTCTTC.

The chain combines TRBV7-9 with TRBJ2-7; TRBD1 agrees at 8 bases. Germline assignment: CDR1 SEHNR and CDR2 FQNEAQ (reference sequence). This CDR3 has 15 residues. With V trimmed by 4 bases and J by 1 base, 6 bases remained unmatched. The chain's CDR3 is CASSSWTGLSYEQYF. The CDR3 region has the DNA TGTGCCAGCAGCTCCTGGACAGGGCTATCCTACGAGCAGTACTTC.

The CDR3 protein is CASSVPSGDPYEQYF. Here the CDR3 DNA reads TGTGCCAGCAGCGTTCCTAGCGGAGACCCCTACGAGCAGTACTTC. The rearrangement uses TRBV3-1 (or the pseudogene TRBV3-2) and TRBJ2-7; 7 bases match TRBD2. V lost 5 bases and J lost 2; bases outside the gene matches: 9. CDR1 is LGHDT, CDR2 YNNKEL, per germline (reference sequence). The CDR3 totals 15 residues.

CDR3 sequence: CASSSGQYKETQYF. CDR3 nucleotide sequence: TGTGCCAGCAGCTCGGGACAGTACAAGGAGACCCAGTACTTC. V gene TRBV7-9 combines with J gene TRBJ2-5; 7 bases align to TRBD1. The CDR3 sequence is 14 residues long. Germline assignment: CDR1 SEHNR and CDR2 FQNEAQ (reference sequence). With 4 bases clipped from V and 5 bases from J, the junction kept 7 bases outside the gene matches.

This clone has a single count. The V and J genes are TRBV11-2 and TRBJ2-1; D gene unclear. With 5 bases removed from V and 5 bases from J, the gap between germline ends came to 4 bases. The CDR3 contains 11 residues. Germline V CDR1 and CDR2: SGHAT, FQNNGV. The DNA of the CDR3 is TGTGCCAGCAGCCTCCACAATGAGCAGTTCTTC. Residues: CASSLHNEQFF.